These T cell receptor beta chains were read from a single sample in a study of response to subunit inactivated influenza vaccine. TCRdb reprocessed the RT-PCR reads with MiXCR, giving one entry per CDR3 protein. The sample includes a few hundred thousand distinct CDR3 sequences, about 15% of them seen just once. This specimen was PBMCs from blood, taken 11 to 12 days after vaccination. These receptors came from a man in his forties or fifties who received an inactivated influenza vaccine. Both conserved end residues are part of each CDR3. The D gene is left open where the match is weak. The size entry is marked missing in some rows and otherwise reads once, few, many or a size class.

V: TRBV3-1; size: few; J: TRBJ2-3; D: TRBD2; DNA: TGTGCCAGCAGCCACAGGACTAGCCCTAAGGCGGATACGCAGTATTTT; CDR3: CASSHRTSPKADTQYF
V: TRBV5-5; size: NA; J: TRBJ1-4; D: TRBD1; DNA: TGTGCCAGCAGCATCGGAGGACAGGCCGCTAAGCTGTTTTTT; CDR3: CASSIGGQAAKLFF
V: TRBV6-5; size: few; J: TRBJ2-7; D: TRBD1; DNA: TGTGCCAGCAGTTACTCTACCGGGACAGGCTCCTACGAGCAGTACTTC; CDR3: CASSYSTGTGSYEQYF
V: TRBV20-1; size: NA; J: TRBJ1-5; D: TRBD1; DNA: TGCAGTGCCACCGGGACAGCTAATCAGCCCCAGCATTTT; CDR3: CSATGTANQPQHF
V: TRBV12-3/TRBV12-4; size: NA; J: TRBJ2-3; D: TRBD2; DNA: TGTGCCAGCAGCCTCACTAGCGGGCGCACAGATACGCAGTATTTT; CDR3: CASSLTSGRTDTQYF
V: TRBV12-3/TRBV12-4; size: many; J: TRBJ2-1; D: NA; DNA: TGTGCCAGCACTCGCTTCATCCTTGTGTCCAATGAGCAGTTCTTC; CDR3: CASTRFILVSNEQFF
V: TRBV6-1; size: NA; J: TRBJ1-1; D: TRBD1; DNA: TGTGCCAGCAGGTTGGCTGGAAGGACAGGGGTGCTGACAACTGAAGTTTTCTTT; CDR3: CASRLAGRTGVLTTEVFF
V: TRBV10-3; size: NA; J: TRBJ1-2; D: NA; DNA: TGTGCCATCAGTGCCCCCGGGGGGGCTGGCTACACCTTC; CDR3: CAISAPGGAGYTF
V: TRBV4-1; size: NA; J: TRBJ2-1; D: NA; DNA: TGCGCCAGCAGCCATCCGGCGGGTAACAATGAGCAGTTCTTC; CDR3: CASSHPAGNNEQFF
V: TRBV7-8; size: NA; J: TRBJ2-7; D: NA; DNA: TGTGCCAGCAGCTTAGCCTGGGGCGGCCAAAGCTCCTACGAGCAGTACTTC; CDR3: CASSLAWGGQSSYEQYF
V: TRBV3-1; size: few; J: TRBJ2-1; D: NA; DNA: TGTGCCAGCAGCCAGGGAAGTGAGCAGTTCTTC; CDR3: CASSQGSEQFF
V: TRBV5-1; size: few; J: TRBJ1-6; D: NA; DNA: TGCGCCAGCAGCTTCAATAGGGATAATTCACCCCTCCACTTT; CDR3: CASSFNRDNSPLHF
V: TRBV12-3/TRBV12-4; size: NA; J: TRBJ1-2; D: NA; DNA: TGTGCCAGCAGTTTAGCGAACCAGGAACGAAAAGGCTACACCTTC; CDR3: CASSLANQERKGYTF
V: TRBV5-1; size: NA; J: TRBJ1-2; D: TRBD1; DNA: TGCGCCAGCAGCTTGTCAAACTTACCGGGACAGGGTTCCCGCTACACCTTC; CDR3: CASSLSNLPGQGSRYTF
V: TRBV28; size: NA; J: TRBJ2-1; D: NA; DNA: TGTGCCAGCAGTTTATACGCAACTAGGCAGTTCTTC; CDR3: CASSLYATRQFF
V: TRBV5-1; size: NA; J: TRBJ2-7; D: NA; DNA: TGCGCCAGCAGCTTGGCGGCAGGCCCCGGTGAGCAGTACTTC; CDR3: CASSLAAGPGEQYF
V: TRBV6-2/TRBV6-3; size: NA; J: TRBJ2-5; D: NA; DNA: TGTGCCAGCAGTTACCCAAAACGTTCTAGCGCAACGTACCAAGAGACCCAGTACTTC; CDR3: CASSYPKRSSATYQETQYF
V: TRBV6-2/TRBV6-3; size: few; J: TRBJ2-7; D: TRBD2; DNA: TGTGCCAGCAGAGGACTAGCGGGAGCGAAGGAGCAGTACTTC; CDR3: CASRGLAGAKEQYF
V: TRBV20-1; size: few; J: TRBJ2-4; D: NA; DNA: TGCAGTGCTAGAGAGCAGGGGATAGCCAAAAACATTCAGTACTTC; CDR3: CSAREQGIAKNIQYF
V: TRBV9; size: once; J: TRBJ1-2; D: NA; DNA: TGTGCCAGCAGCTCCCGACATCTAAGGCAGGGCTACACCTTC; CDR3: CASSSRHLRQGYTF
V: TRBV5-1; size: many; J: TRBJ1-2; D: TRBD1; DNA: TGCGCCAGCAGCTTGGAGCCGGGACAGCCTATGATATCCTATGGCTACACCTTC; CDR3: CASSLEPGQPMISYGYTF
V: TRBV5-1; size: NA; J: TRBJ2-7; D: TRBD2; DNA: TGCGCCAGCAGCTTGGTGCGGGAGGGAAACGAGCAGTACTTC; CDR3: CASSLVREGNEQYF
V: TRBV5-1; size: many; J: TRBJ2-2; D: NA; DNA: TGCGCCAGCAGCTCAGGGGACACCGGGGAGCTGTTTTTT; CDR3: CASSSGDTGELFF
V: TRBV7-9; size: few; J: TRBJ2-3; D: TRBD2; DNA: TGTGCCAGCAGGGGGACTAGCGGGCCAGATACGCAGTATTTT; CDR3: CASRGTSGPDTQYF
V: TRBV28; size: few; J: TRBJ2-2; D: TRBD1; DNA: TGTGCCAGCAGGGACAGGGGAGACACCGGGGAGCTGTTTTTT; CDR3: CASRDRGDTGELFF
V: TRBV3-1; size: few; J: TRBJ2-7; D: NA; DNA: TGTGCCAGCAGCCAAGGTTGGGGCTACGAGCAGTACTTC; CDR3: CASSQGWGYEQYF
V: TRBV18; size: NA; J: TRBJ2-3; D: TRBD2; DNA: TGTGCCAGCTCATCCGGGACTAGAAAGATCCCAGATACGCAGTATTTT; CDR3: CASSSGTRKIPDTQYF
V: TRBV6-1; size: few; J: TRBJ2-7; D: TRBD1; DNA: TGTGCCAGCAGTGAAGCTGACAGGGGCTACGAGCAGTACTTC; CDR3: CASSEADRGYEQYF
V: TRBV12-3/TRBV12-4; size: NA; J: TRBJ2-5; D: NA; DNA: TGTGCCAGCAGTTTAATGCGGGGTTACGAAGAGACCCAGTACTTC; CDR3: CASSLMRGYEETQYF
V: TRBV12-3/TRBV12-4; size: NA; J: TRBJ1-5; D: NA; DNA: TGTGCCAGCAGCCCAATCCCTCAGCCCCAGCATTTT; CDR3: CASSPIPQPQHF
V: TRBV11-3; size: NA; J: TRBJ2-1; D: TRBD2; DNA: TGTGCCAGCAGCCGCCAATGGACGGCGGGAGGGGATGAGCAGTTCTTC; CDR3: CASSRQWTAGGDEQFF
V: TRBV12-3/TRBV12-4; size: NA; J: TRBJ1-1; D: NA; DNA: TGTGCCAGCAGTTTCAGATCGGGTGGGGGGAAAGCTTTCTTT; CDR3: CASSFRSGGGKAFF
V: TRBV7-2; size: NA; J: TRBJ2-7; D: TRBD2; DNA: TGTGCCAGCAGCACGGCGGGAGGTTTGCTCGGCTACGAGCAGTACTTC; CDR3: CASSTAGGLLGYEQYF
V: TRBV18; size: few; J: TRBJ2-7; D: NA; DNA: TGTGCCAGCTCACCCGGGGCTGTGGGAGGGCAGTACTTC; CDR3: CASSPGAVGGQYF
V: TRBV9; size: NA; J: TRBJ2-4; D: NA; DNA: TGTGCCAGCAGCGCCGGACTGGATCTAGCCAAAAACATTCAGTACTTC; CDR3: CASSAGLDLAKNIQYF
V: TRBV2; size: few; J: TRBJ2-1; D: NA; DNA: TGTGCCAGCACTTTATCCGTCCGAGGCCCCGGCGATGAGCAGTTCTTC; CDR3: CASTLSVRGPGDEQFF
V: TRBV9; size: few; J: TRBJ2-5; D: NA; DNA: TGTGCCAGCAGCGTAGCCTGGGGAGAGACCCAGTACTTC; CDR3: CASSVAWGETQYF
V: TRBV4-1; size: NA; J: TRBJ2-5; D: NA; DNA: TGCGCCAGCAGCCAAGTCCGGGGGAGTCAAGAGACCCAGTACTTC; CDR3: CASSQVRGSQETQYF
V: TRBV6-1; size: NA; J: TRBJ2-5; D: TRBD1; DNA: TGTGCCAGCAGTCCCGACAGGGTTTACGAGACCCAGTACTTC; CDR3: CASSPDRVYETQYF
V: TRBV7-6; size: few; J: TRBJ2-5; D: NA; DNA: TGTGCCAGCAGCTTAGATCCAGGTGCTGTCCAAGAGACCCAGTACTTC; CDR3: CASSLDPGAVQETQYF
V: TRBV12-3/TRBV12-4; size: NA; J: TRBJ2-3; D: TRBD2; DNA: TGTGCCAGCAGTGTCACTAGCGGGGGAGATACGCAGTATTTT; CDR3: CASSVTSGGDTQYF
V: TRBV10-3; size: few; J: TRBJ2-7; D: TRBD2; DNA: TGTGCCATCAGGGGCCGGCGGGAGGCCGAGCAGTACTTC; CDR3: CAIRGRREAEQYF
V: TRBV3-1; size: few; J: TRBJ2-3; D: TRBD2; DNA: TGTGCCAGCAGCCCTGGACTAGCGCGGGATACAGATACGCAGTATTTT; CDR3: CASSPGLARDTDTQYF
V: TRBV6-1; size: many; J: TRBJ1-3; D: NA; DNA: TGTGCCAGCAGTGAAATCAAGGGGCTACACTCTGGAAACACCATATATTTT; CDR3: CASSEIKGLHSGNTIYF
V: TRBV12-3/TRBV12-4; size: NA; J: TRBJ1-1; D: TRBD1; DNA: TGTGCCAGCAGTTTCCCGGGACAGGGAACTTTCTTT; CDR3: CASSFPGQGTFF